The 2 T cell receptor beta chains given below trace back to one sample, sequenced in a study of identical twins. Each CDR3 protein gets one entry after TCRdb re-called the 5' RACE reads with MiXCR. The sample carries 200,000 to 300,000 distinct CDR3 sequences, approximately 7.9% recorded once. The same data also contributed to another study, on yellow fever vaccine responses in identical twins.

Source material: CD8+ T cells sorted from blood. The receptors shown here come from a woman between 18 and 30 years old in good health.

The V and J genes are TRBV20-1 and TRBJ2-4, with 10 bases aligning to TRBD2. Trimming took 5 bases from V and 3 from J; bases not matched to a gene: 13. This CDR3 has 17 amino acids. CDR1 DFQATT and CDR2 SNEGSKA come from the germline V gene (reference sequence). CDR3 nucleotides: TGCAGTGCTGCGGCTAAGAGCGGGAGGGCCTTCAAAAACATTCAGTACTTC. As protein: CSAAAKSGRAFKNIQYF.

This clonotype has a handful of counts. The CDR3 nucleotides are TGTGCCAGCGAGGGGTCGCCGGATCCCTACGAGCAGTACTTC. This translates into CASEGSPDPYEQYF. The J gene is TRBJ2-7, the V gene TRBV7-9; D is possibly TRBD1 or TRBD2 (5 bases each). Trimming took off 8 bases at V and 2 bases at J, with 16 bases between the two ends. Germline loops: CDR1 SEHNR, CDR2 FQNEAQ (reference sequence). CDR3 length: 14 amino acids.